Reported below is one TCR beta chain. The data originate from a study of blood T cell repertoires in COVID-19. In the original workflow: Amplification of reference gene primers provided the estimated nucleated cell counts. Produced via immunoSEQ multiplex PCR; TCRdb's table is partial and in-frame only. V, J and clone size reflect that table, while D and trimming were determined from the DNA. This sample has fewer than 250,000 clones, with around 83% found just once. CDR3 length: 15 residues. Germline V gene data show CDR1 as SGHRS and CDR2 as YFSETQ. J lost 6 bases, V lost 3 bases, and 6 bases had no gene match. The participants were between about 18 and 100 years old and came from some 25 US areas. Cohort placement rested on clinical history that participants reported themselves. Within 2 weeks before study entry, exposed participants met a COVID-19 case.

J is TRBJ1-4 and V is TRBV5-1; TRBD1 agrees at 9 bases. Sequenced material: PBMCs or T cells enriched from blood (not recorded which). This clonotype was sampled from a woman aged 25 to 45 who had been exposed to COVID-19. CDR3 in DNA: TGCGCCAGCAGCTATGGGGACAGGGCTGATGAAAAACTGTTTTTT. The encoded protein is CASSYGDRADEKLFF.